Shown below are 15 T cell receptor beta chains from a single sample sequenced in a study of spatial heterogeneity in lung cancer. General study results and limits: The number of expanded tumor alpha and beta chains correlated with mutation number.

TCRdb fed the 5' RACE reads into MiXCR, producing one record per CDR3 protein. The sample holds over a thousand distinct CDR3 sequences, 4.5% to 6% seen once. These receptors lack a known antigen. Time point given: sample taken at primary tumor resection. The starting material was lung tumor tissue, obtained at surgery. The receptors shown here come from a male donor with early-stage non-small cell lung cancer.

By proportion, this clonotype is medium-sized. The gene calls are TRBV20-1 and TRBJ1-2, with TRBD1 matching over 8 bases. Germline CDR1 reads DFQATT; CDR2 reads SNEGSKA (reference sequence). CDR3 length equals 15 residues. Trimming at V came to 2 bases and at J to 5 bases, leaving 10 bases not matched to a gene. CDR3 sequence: CSARKRTGMGYGYTF. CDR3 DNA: TGCAGTGCTAGAAAGCGGACAGGGATGGGGTATGGCTACACCTTC.

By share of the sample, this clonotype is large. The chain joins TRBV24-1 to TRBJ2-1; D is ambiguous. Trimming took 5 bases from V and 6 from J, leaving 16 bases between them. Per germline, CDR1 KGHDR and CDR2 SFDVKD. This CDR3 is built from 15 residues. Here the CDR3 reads CATSGATRTLNEQFF. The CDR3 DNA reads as TGTGCCACCAGTGGGGCCACGCGCACCCTCAATGAGCAGTTCTTC.

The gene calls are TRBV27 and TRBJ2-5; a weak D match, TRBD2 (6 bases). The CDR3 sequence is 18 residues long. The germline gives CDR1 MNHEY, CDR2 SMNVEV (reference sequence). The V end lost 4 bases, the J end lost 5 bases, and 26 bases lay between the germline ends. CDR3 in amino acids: CASSSVWGLRGLQETQYF. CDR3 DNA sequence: TGTGCCAGCAGTTCAGTGTGGGGACTTAGGGGTCTCCAGGAGACCCAGTACTTC.

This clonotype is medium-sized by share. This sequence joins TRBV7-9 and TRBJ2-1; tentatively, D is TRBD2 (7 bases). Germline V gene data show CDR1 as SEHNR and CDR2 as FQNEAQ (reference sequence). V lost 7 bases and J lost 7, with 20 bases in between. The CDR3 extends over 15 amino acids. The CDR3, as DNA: TGTGCCAGCACAAAGGGGGGCGGGAGTCAGAATGAGCAGTTCTTC. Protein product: CASTKGGGSQNEQFF.

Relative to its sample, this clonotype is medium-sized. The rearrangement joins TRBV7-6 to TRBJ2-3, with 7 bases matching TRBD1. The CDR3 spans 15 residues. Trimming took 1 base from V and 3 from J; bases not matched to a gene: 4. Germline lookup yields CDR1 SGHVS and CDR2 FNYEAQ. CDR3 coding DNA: TGTGCCAGCAGCTTAGACAGGGGAAAAACAGATACGCAGTATTTT. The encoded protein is CASSLDRGKTDTQYF.

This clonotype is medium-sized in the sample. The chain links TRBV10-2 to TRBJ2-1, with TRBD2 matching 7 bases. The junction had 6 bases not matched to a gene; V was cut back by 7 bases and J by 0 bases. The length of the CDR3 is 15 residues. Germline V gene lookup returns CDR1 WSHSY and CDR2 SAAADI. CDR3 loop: CASTTGGSSYNEQFF. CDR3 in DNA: TGCGCCAGCACGACTGGCGGGAGCTCCTACAATGAGCAGTTCTTC.

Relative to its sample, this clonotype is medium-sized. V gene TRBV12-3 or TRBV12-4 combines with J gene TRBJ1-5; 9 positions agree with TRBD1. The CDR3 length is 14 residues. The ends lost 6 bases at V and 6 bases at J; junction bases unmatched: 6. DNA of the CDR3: TGTGCCAGCAGGGGACAGGGAGGGGGTCAGCCCCAGCATTTT. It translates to CASRGQGGGQPQHF.

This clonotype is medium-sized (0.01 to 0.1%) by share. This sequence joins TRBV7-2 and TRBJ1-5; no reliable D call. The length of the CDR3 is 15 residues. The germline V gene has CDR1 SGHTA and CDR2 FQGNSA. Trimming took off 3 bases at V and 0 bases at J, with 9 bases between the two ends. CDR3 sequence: CASSLGWYSNQPQHF. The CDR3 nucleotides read TGTGCCAGCAGCTTGGGCTGGTATAGCAATCAGCCCCAGCATTTT.

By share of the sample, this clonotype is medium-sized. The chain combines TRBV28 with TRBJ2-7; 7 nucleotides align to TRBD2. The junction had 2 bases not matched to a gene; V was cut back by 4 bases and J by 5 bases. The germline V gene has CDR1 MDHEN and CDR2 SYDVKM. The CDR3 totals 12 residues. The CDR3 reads CASSSGGNEQYF. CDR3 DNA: TGTGCCAGCAGTTCCGGGGGGAACGAGCAGTACTTC.

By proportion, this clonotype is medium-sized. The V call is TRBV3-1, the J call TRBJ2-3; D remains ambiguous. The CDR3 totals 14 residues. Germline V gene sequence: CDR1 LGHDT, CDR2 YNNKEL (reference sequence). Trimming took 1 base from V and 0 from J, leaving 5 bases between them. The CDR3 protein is CASSQAVSTDTQYF. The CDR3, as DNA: TGTGCCAGCAGCCAAGCTGTAAGCACAGATACGCAGTATTTT.

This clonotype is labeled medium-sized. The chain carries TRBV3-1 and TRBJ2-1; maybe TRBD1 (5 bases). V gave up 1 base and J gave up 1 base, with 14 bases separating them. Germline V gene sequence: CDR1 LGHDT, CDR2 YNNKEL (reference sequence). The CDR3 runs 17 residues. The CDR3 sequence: CASSQALIGASYNEQFF. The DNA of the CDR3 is TGTGCCAGCAGCCAAGCCCTGATAGGGGCATCCTACAATGAGCAGTTCTTC.

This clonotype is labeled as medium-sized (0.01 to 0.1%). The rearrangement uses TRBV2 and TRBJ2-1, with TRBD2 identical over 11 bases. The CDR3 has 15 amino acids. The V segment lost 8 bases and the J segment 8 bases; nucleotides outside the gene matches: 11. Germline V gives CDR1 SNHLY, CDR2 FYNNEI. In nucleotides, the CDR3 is TGTGCCAGCCAAATCACTAGCGGGAGTTTCTATGAGCAGTTCTTC. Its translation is CASQITSGSFYEQFF.

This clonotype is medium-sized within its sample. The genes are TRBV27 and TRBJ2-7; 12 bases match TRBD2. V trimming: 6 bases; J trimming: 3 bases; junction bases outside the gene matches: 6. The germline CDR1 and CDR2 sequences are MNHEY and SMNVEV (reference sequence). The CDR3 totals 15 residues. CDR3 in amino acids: CASSHGLAGNYEQYF. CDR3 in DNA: TGTGCCAGCAGCCACGGACTAGCGGGAAACTACGAGCAGTACTTC.

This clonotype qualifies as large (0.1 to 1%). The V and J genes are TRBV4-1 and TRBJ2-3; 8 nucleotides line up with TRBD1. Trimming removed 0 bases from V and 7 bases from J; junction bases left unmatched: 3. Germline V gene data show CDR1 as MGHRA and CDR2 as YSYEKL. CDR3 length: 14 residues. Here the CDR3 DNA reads TGCGCCAGCAGCCAAGAGACAGGGGCTTATACGCAGTATTTT. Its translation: CASSQETGAYTQYF.

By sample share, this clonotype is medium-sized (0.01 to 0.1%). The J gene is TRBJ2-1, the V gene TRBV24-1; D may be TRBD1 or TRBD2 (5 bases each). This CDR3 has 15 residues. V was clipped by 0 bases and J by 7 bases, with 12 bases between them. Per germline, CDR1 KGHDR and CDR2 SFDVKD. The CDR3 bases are TGTGCCACCAGTGATTTGGGGGGATTGGGGAATGAGCAGTTCTTC. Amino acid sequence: CATSDLGGLGNEQFF.